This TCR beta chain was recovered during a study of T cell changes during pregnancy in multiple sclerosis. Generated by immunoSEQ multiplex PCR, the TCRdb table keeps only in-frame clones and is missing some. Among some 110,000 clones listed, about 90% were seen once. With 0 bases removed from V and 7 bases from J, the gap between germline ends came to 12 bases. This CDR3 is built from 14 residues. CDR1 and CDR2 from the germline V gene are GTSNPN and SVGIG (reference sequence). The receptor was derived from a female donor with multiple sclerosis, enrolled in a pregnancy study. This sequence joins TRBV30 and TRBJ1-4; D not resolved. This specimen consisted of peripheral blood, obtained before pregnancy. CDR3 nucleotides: TGTGCCTGGAGTGTAATTGGGCTGACTGAAAAACTGTTTTTT. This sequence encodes CAWSVIGLTEKLFF. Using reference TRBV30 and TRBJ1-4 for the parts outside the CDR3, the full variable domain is SQTIHQWPATLVQPVGSPLSLECTVEGTSNPNLYWYRQAAGRGLQLLFYSVGIGQISSEVPQNLSASRPQDRQFILSSKKLLLSDSGFYLCAWSVIGLTEKLFFGSGTQLSVL.